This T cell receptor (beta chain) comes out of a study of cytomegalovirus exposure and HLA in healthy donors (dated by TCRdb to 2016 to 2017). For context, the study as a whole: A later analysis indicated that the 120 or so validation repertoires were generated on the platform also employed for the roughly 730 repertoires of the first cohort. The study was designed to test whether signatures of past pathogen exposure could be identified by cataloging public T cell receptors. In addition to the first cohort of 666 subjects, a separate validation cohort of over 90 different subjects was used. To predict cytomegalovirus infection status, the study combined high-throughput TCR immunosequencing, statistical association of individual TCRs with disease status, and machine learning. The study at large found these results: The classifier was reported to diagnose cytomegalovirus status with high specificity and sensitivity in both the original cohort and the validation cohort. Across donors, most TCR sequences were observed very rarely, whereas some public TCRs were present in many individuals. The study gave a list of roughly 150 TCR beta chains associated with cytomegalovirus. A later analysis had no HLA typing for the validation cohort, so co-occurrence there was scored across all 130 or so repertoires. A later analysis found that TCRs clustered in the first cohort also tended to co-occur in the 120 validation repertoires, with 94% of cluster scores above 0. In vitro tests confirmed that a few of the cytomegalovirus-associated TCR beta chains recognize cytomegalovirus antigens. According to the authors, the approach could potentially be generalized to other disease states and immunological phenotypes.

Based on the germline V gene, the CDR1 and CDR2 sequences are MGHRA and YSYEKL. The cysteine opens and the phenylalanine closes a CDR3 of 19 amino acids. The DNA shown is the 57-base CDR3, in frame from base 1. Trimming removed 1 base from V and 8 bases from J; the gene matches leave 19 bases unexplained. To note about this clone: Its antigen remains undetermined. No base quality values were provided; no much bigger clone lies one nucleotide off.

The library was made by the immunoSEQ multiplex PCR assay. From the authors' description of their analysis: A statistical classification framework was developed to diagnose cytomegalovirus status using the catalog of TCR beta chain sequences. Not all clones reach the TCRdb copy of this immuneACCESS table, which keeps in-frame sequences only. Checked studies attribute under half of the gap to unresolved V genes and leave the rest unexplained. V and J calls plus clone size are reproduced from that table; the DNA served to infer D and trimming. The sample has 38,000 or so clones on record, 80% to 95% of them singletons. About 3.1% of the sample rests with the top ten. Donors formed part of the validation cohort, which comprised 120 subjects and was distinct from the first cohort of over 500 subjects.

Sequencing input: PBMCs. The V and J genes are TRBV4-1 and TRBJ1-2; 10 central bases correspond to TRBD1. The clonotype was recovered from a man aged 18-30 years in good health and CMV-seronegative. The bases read TGCGCCAGCAGCCAAGTTAGTCCCGGGACAGGGGCGGGTTTCTACGGCTACACCTTC. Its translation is CASSQVSPGTGAGFYGYTF.